This T cell receptor beta chain is from a study of T cells in Graves' hyperthyroidism and ophthalmopathy. Study-level findings and limits: Separation of ophthalmopathy from stable hyperthyroidism was achieved by a 13 V-J model.

The V and J ends lost 6 bases and 4 bases, in that order; junction bases with no gene match: 6. CDR3 length equals 14 residues. Stable Graves' hyperthyroidism denoted no ophthalmopathy progression over 18 months. Uncontrolled infection, other autoimmune disease, pregnancy or lactation excluded patients. Amplification of TCR beta CDR3 regions used RNA as the template. When the TCR CDR3 underwent first-round RT-PCR, the HTBI primer set was used. Using its own MiXCR run on the multiplex PCR reads, TCRdb lists one record per CDR3 protein. The sample records approximately 560,000 distinct CDR3 sequences, 15% to 19% being singletons. This clonotype was observed many times. Its antigen is still unknown.

The V gene is TRBV12-3 or TRBV12-4, the J gene TRBJ2-7; 10 bases match TRBD2. Sequencing was carried out using blood. The TCR comes from a woman between 25 and 40 years old with Graves' hyperthyroidism. Here the CDR3 reads CASSISGRRYEQYF. CDR3 nucleotide sequence: TGTGCCAGCAGCATTAGCGGGAGGAGGTACGAGCAGTACTTC.